What follows are 26 T cell receptor beta chains derived from one specimen sequenced in a study of long-term antiretroviral therapy in people with HIV. Runs used v3.0 of the immunoSEQ assay and were done at survey level. Clones were read by immunoSEQ multiplex PCR, and TCRdb kept only the in-frame ones, dropping some. This sample has some 28,000 clones, with around 83% found just once. Specimen: unsorted PBMCs, collected 0.8 years after starting antiretroviral therapy. These receptors were taken from a woman in her 30s with HIV.

The genes are TRBV19 and TRBJ1-6; the D is unclear. Trimming took 2 bases from V and 0 from J, leaving 8 bases between them. CDR3 length equals 16 residues. The germline V gene has CDR1 LNHDA and CDR2 SQIVND (reference sequence). CDR3 region: CASSIFESSYNSPLHF. As DNA, the CDR3 is TGTGCCAGTAGTATATTTGAGAGCTCCTATAATTCACCCCTCCACTTT.

This clone was detected once. The chain recombines TRBV9 with TRBJ1-1, with a possible D match to TRBD1 (6 bases). CDR1 is SGDLS and CDR2 is YYNGEE in the germline V gene. Trimming removed 4 bases at V and 0 bases at J, with 13 bases between. CDR3 length: 15 residues. This CDR3 is CASSPGGHLNTEAFF. CDR3 bases: TGTGCCAGCAGCCCTGGGGGACACCTGAACACTGAAGCTTTCTTT.

The J gene is TRBJ2-7, the V gene TRBV2, with D possibly matching TRBD1 (5 bases). Looked up from germline, CDR1 is SNHLY and CDR2 is FYNNEI. With 9 bases removed from V and 4 bases from J, the gap between germline ends came to 16 bases. The CDR3 runs 13 residues. CDR3 in DNA: TGTGCCAGTCTAAGGGGCTCTCGTTACGAGCAGTACGTC. Translated, it gives CASLRGSRYEQYV.

V and J are TRBV6-6 and TRBJ1-5, with D perhaps matching TRBD1 (5 bases). In germline, CDR1 is MNHNY, CDR2 SVGAGI (reference sequence). V was pared by 5 bases and J by 0 bases, with 8 bases between. This CDR3 has 14 residues. The CDR3 loop reads CASSGGYSNQPQHF. The CDR3, as DNA: TGTGCCAGCAGTGGGGGATATAGCAATCAGCCCCAGCATTTT.

The V gene is TRBV5-4, the J gene TRBJ2-1; D unresolved. V was trimmed by 0 bases and J by 11 bases, leaving 12 bases between them. CDR1 is SGHNT, CDR2 YYREEE, per germline (reference sequence). The CDR3 length is 13 residues. DNA for the CDR3: TGTGCCAGCAGCTTGGCAAACAGCCCCCAGCAGTTCTTC. Translating gives CASSLANSPQQFF.

The sample holds one count of this clone. The V gene is TRBV10-3, the J gene TRBJ2-7, with D uncertain. Deletions cut 3 bases from V and 3 bases from J, with 15 bases between. There are 15 residues in the CDR3. The germline V gene has CDR1 ENHRY and CDR2 SYGVKD. The DNA for the CDR3 is TGTGCCATCAGTGACCCTGACCGGGCCTACTACGAGCAGTACGTC. This gives the protein CAISDPDRAYYEQYV.

The J gene is TRBJ1-2, the V gene TRBV6-5; D is perhaps TRBD1 (6 bases). The germline V gene has CDR1 MNHEY and CDR2 SVGAGI. The CDR3 contains 14 residues. V gave up 0 bases and J gave up 6 bases, with 11 bases separating them. CDR3 DNA: TGTGCCAGCAGTTACTCACAGGGAGGAGATGGCTACACCTTC. Its translation is CASSYSQGGDGYTF.

This clone has only one observation. The CDR3 sequence is CASSLEGDRGTGELFF. CDR3 in DNA: TGCGCCAGCAGCTTGGAGGGGGACAGGGGTACCGGGGAGCTGTTTTTT. The V gene is TRBV5-1, the J gene TRBJ2-2; 10 bases align to TRBD1. V dropped 0 bases and J dropped 5; count of bases not matched to a gene: 4. Germline CDR1 SGHRS, CDR2 YFSETQ. This CDR3 is built from 16 residues.

This chain links TRBV7-9 with TRBJ2-2, with TRBD1 matching over 10 bases. Germline V gene data show CDR1 as SEHNR and CDR2 as FQNEAQ (reference sequence). This CDR3 is built from 14 residues. After removal of 5 bases from V and 5 bases from J, the junction contained 2 bases not matched to a gene. Written as DNA, the CDR3 is TGTGCCAGCAGCATGGGACAGGGGACCGGGGAGCTGTTTTTT. This codes for CASSMGQGTGELFF.

The chain has TRBV19 and TRBJ1-5; D is ambiguous. Between the trimmed V and J ends, which lost 8 bases and 3 bases, there was a span of 17 bases. In germline, CDR1 is LNHDA, CDR2 SQIVND (reference sequence). This CDR3 has 15 amino acids. The CDR3 sequence: CASSRVLGYNQPQHF. Here the CDR3 DNA reads TGTGCCAGTTCCCGGGTACTGGGGTACAATCAGCCCCAGCATTTT.

CDR3 in amino acids: CASSLDSQRRSTGELFF. CDR3 coding DNA: TGTGCCAGCAGCTTAGACAGCCAACGCCGCTCTACCGGGGAGCTGTTTTTT. The chain recombines TRBV11-2 with TRBJ2-2; no firm D call. V dropped 0 bases and J dropped 5 bases, with 16 bases sitting between them. The germline V gene encodes CDR1 SGHAT and CDR2 FQNNGV. The CDR3 totals 17 residues. Based on the CDR3 plus reference TRBV11-2 and TRBJ2-2, the full variable domain is EAGVAQSPRYKIIEKRQSVAFWCNPISGHATLYWYQQILGQGPKLLIQFQNNGVVDDSQLPKDRFSAERLKGVDSTLKIQPAKLEDSAVYLCASSLDSQRRSTGELFFGEGSRLTVL.

The CDR3 DNA is TGCGCCAGCAGCTTGGTACCCCCCCGACAGGGGCTCTACAATGAGCAGTTCTTC. It is translated as CASSLVPPRQGLYNEQFF. The V call is TRBV5-1, the J call TRBJ2-1; 8 bases align to TRBD1. This CDR3 has 18 amino acids. Germline V gene lookup returns CDR1 SGHRS and CDR2 YFSETQ. Trimming cost V 0 bases and J 3 bases; bases outside gene matches: 11.

V usage is TRBV14 and J usage is TRBJ2-2; D is perhaps TRBD1 (6 bases). Trimming removed 4 bases at V and 4 bases at J, with 16 bases between. Germline CDR1 is SGHDN and CDR2 is FVKESK. The CDR3 has 16 residues. The CDR3 protein is CASSRSTGRVTGELFF. CDR3 nucleotide sequence: TGTGCCAGCAGCCGGTCGACAGGCCGCGTCACCGGGGAGCTGTTTTTT.

The chain is built from TRBV7-8 and TRBJ1-5; a weak D match, TRBD1 (6 bases). Germline CDR1 SGHVS, CDR2 FQNEAQ. V lost 0 bases, J lost 7 bases, and 10 bases lay in between. The CDR3 contains 14 residues. CDR3 sequence reads: CASSLAGRGQPQHF. CDR3 nucleotide sequence: TGTGCCAGCAGCTTAGCCGGAAGGGGGCAGCCCCAGCATTTT. The full variable domain, its missing parts supplied by reference TRBV7-8 and TRBJ1-5, is GAGVSQSPRYKVAKRGQDVALRCDPISGHVSLFWYQQALGQGPEFLTYFQNEAQLDKSGLPSDRFFAERPEGSVSTLKIQRTQQEDSAVYLCASSLAGRGQPQHFGDGTRLSIL.

V gene TRBV7-2 combines with J gene TRBJ2-5; 8 positions match TRBD2. The CDR3 contains 16 residues. Looked up from germline, CDR1 is SGHTA and CDR2 is FQGNSA. J was trimmed by 2 bases and V by 6 bases; bases with no gene match: 11. The CDR3 reads CASSPSWRGAQETQYF. In DNA form, the CDR3 reads TGTGCCAGCAGTCCCTCCTGGCGGGGGGCTCAAGAGACCCAGTACTTC.

The rearrangement links TRBV6-1 to TRBJ2-7; no clear D gene. The CDR3 loop spans 13 amino acids. CDR1 is MNHNS, CDR2 SASEGT, per germline. Between the trimmed V and J ends, which lost 2 bases and 9 bases, there was a span of 14 bases. The CDR3 here is CASSEMIGSGQYV. CDR3 bases: TGTGCCAGCAGTGAAATGATAGGATCGGGGCAGTACGTC.

The chain is built from TRBV15 and TRBJ2-7; D might be TRBD2 (6 bases). Germline V gene sequence: CDR1 LNHNV, CDR2 YYDKDF (reference sequence). This CDR3 region has 16 residues. V lost 2 bases to trimming and J lost 4 bases, with 18 bases between them. The CDR3 is CATSRYDGGKGYEQYF. The DNA of the CDR3 is TGTGCCACCAGCAGATACGACGGGGGAAAGGGGTACGAGCAGTACTTC.

This clone has only one observation. The gene calls are TRBV30 and TRBJ1-3; D unresolved. Germline-derived CDR1 and CDR2 are GTSNPN and SVGIG (reference sequence). V lost 2 bases and J lost 5, with 7 bases in between. The CDR3 consists of 12 residues. The CDR3 is CAWSNGRNTIYF. CDR3 in DNA: TGTGCCTGGAGTAATGGGCGAAACACCATATATTTT.

The gene calls are TRBV19 and TRBJ1-5; D gene uncertain. The V end lost 5 bases, the J end lost 1 base, and 12 bases lay between the germline ends. From germline, CDR1 is LNHDA and CDR2 SQIVND (reference sequence). CDR3 size: 15 residues. CDR3 sequence (DNA): TGTGCCAGTAGTGTGCGGGGTCAAAGCAATCAGCCCCAGCATTTT. This sequence encodes CASSVRGQSNQPQHF.

V is TRBV4-1 and J is TRBJ2-3; D call uncertain. With 2 bases removed from V and 6 bases from J, the gap between germline ends came to 15 bases. This CDR3 has 15 amino acids. The germline gives CDR1 MGHRA, CDR2 YSYEKL. Written as DNA, the CDR3 is TGCGCCAGCAGCCAAAAACTTGGTAGCTGGGATACGCAGTATTTT. This gives the protein CASSQKLGSWDTQYF.

This clone was seen only a few times. The chain joins TRBV7-9 to TRBJ1-2, with D perhaps TRBD1 (5 bases). Trimming took off 3 bases at V and 7 bases at J, with 9 bases between the two ends. Germline V lookup: CDR1 SEHNR, CDR2 FQNEAQ (reference sequence). This CDR3 is 12 amino acids long. CDR3 sequence (DNA): TGTGCCAGCAGCTTTGACGGGGCTGGCTACACCTTC. As protein: CASSFDGAGYTF.

The rearrangement joins TRBV29-1 to TRBJ2-5, with D unclear. The length of the CDR3 is 11 residues. V was shortened by 6 bases and J by 5 bases, with 10 bases between the two germline ends. Germline CDR1 SQVTM, CDR2 ANQGSEA. The DNA for the CDR3 is TGCAGCGTAGCTCAAGGGGAGACCCAGTACTTC. Protein: CSVAQGETQYF.

The chain combines TRBV5-4 with TRBJ2-1; 9 nucleotides line up with TRBD2. Germline V gene data show CDR1 as SGHNT and CDR2 as YYREEE (reference sequence). Trimming cost V 10 bases and J 6 bases; bases outside gene matches: 8. This CDR3 region has 13 residues. The CDR3 reads CAPGRGGLNEQFF. CDR3 nucleotide sequence: TGTGCCCCAGGGCGGGGGGGCCTCAATGAGCAGTTCTTC.

The chain combines TRBV2 with TRBJ1-2, with D perhaps TRBD1 (5 bases). Between the trimmed V and J ends, which lost 7 bases and 11 bases, there was a span of 20 bases. The germline gives CDR1 SNHLY, CDR2 FYNNEI. This CDR3 is 13 amino acids long. Here the CDR3 DNA reads TGTGCCAGCAACGAAGGGAGTCATCAGGGTTACACCTTC. It yields the protein CASNEGSHQGYTF.

The chain links TRBV2 to TRBJ2-1; 11 bases align to TRBD1. Germline values: CDR1 SNHLY, CDR2 FYNNEI. CDR3 length: 15 residues. V was clipped by 4 bases and J by 7 bases; unmatched bases: 6. This CDR3 is CASSGDRGSKNEQFF. CDR3 DNA sequence: TGTGCCAGCAGTGGGGACAGGGGGTCTAAAAATGAGCAGTTCTTC.

The J gene is TRBJ1-1, the V gene TRBV7-2; no reliable D call. The CDR3 extends over 15 amino acids. Germline assignment: CDR1 SGHTA and CDR2 FQGNSA. V dropped 2 bases and J dropped 5 bases, with 15 bases sitting between them. This chain's CDR3 is CASSLPSVGRTEAFF. As DNA, the CDR3 is TGTGCCAGCAGCTTACCCTCGGTCGGCCGGACTGAAGCTTTCTTT. The full variable domain, in which reference TRBV7-2 and TRBJ1-1 provide the parts outside the CDR3, is GAGVSQSPSNKVTEKGKDVELRCDPISGHTALYWYRQSLGQGLEFLIYFQGNSAPDKSGLPSDRFSAERTGGSVSTLTIQRTQQEDSAVYLCASSLPSVGRTEAFFGQGTRLTVV.